This entry lists 6 T cell receptor beta chains sequenced from one sample in a study of blood T cell repertoires in COVID-19. Produced via immunoSEQ multiplex PCR; TCRdb's table is partial and in-frame only. The sample yields 120,000 or so clones, 60% to 80% seen once. Sample: peripheral blood. The receptors come from a woman at least 80 years old with active or convalescent COVID-19.

The V call is TRBV2, the J call TRBJ1-2; D possibly corresponds to TRBD1 (6 bases). Germline CDR1 is SNHLY and CDR2 is FYNNEI. V dropped 5 bases and J dropped 3 bases, with 10 bases sitting between them. This CDR3 comprises 13 residues. CDR3 nucleotide sequence: TGTGCCAGCAGTCAACAGGGTTACTATGGCTACACCTTC. Its protein product is CASSQQGYYGYTF.

This clone was picked up a small number of times. The chain couples TRBV20-1 to TRBJ1-2; no definite D call. This CDR3 is built from 11 residues. V lost 5 bases, J lost 4 bases, and 8 bases lay in between. In germline, CDR1 is DFQATT, CDR2 SNEGSKA (reference sequence). DNA for the CDR3: TGCAGTGCTGGGCACAGCTATGGCTACACCTTC. Translated: CSAGHSYGYTF.

This rearrangement joins TRBV5-4 to TRBJ1-1; possibly TRBD1 for D (5 bases). Trimming took off 4 bases at V and 11 bases at J, with 15 bases between the two ends. This CDR3 spans 12 amino acids. Germline V gene sequence: CDR1 SGHNT, CDR2 YYREEE (reference sequence). The CDR3 sequence is CASSQGTRLAFF. CDR3 coding DNA: TGTGCCAGCAGCCAGGGAACTCGGCTGGCTTTCTTT.

The chain has TRBV18 and TRBJ1-1; tentatively, D is TRBD1 (6 bases). The CDR3 loop spans 14 amino acids. V was trimmed by 3 bases and J by 1 base, leaving 9 bases between them. Germline lookup yields CDR1 KGHSH and CDR2 LQKENI. DNA for the CDR3: TGTGCCAGCTCACCCTTGACAGGGAACACTGAAGCTTTCTTT. Residues: CASSPLTGNTEAFF.

The chain has TRBV12-3 or TRBV12-4 and TRBJ2-1, with 9 nucleotides matching TRBD2. J gave up 1 base and V 11 bases, and 3 bases lay outside the gene matches. The CDR3 totals 13 residues. CDR3 nucleotide sequence: TGTGCCGGACTAGCGTGGTCCTACAATGAGCAGTTCTTC. Its protein product is CAGLAWSYNEQFF.

This clone was seen more than once but under ten times. The rearrangement links TRBV11-3 to TRBJ2-1, with TRBD1 matching over 7 bases. J was trimmed by 1 base and V by 5 bases; bases with no gene match: 8. This CDR3 is 16 amino acids long. Germline assignment: CDR1 SGHNT and CDR2 YENEEA. Here the CDR3 reads CASSRRRQGSYNEQFF. In nucleotides, the CDR3 is TGTGCCAGCAGCCGCCGGCGACAGGGATCCTACAATGAGCAGTTCTTC.